One TCR beta chain is described in this entry. This record belongs to a study of cytotoxic CD8 clonotypes in ibrutinib-treated CLL. Generated by immunoSEQ multiplex PCR, the TCRdb table keeps only in-frame clones and is missing some. The sample records roughly 15,000 clones, over 70% being singletons. The CDR3 covers 15 residues. Per the germline V gene, CDR1 is SQVTM and CDR2 is ANQGSEA. With V trimmed by 0 bases and J by 4 bases, 7 bases remained unmatched. The sequenced sample was PBMCs, obtained before ibrutinib treatment. This sequence originates from a human donor with chronic lymphocytic leukemia. J is TRBJ2-7 and V is TRBV29-1, with 9 nucleotides matching TRBD2. CDR3 residues: CSVEDPGTSRYEQYF. CDR3 in DNA: TGCAGCGTTGAAGACCCCGGGACTAGCAGATACGAGCAGTACTTC.